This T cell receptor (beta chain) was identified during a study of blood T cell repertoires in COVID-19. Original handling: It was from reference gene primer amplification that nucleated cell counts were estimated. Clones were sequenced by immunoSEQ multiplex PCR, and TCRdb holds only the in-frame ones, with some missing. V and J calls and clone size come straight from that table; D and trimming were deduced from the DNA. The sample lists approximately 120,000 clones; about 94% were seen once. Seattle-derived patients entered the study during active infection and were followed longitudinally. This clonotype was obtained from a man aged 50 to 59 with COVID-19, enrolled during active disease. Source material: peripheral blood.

The DNA for the CDR3 is TGTGCCAGTAAGGGGCAGGGCGCCTACGAGCAGTACTTC. Its protein is CASKGQGAYEQYF. The chain joins TRBV19 to TRBJ2-7; TRBD1 might be the D (5 bases). Germline CDR1 is LNHDA and CDR2 is SQIVND (reference sequence). Trimming removed 7 bases from V and 2 bases from J, with 12 bases in between. The CDR3 is made up of 13 amino acids.